Presented here are 16 T cell receptor beta chains from one specimen sequenced in a study of STAT5B mutations in CD4+ large granular lymphocyte leukemia. TCRdb's table, derived via immunoSEQ multiplex PCR, lists solely in-frame clones and lacks some. The data show some 32,000 clones, about two thirds seen once. The sequenced sample was CD4+ T cells from blood buffy coats. Every receptor here comes from a human donor in good health.

The rearrangement uses TRBV9 and TRBJ1-3, with TRBD1 matching 9 bases. The V segment lost 2 bases and the J segment 0 bases; nucleotides outside the gene matches: 3. Germline V gene lookup returns CDR1 SGDLS and CDR2 YYNGEE. The CDR3 extends over 16 amino acids. For the CDR3, the DNA is TGTGCCAGCAGCGTGGGGACAGGGATCTCTGGAAACACCATATATTTT. Protein: CASSVGTGISGNTIYF.

This clone ranks as medium-sized. The rearrangement joins TRBV6-5 to TRBJ1-4; D is perhaps TRBD1 (6 bases). V lost 2 bases and J 4 bases, leaving 8 bases between the germline ends. Germline loops: CDR1 MNHEY, CDR2 SVGAGI. This CDR3 is built from 14 residues. CDR3 sequence: CASSYGQFNEKLFF. The CDR3 DNA reads TGTGCCAGCAGTTACGGACAGTTTAATGAAAAACTGTTTTTT.

The genes are TRBV7-2 and TRBJ2-5, with TRBD1 matching 7 bases. The ends lost 5 bases at V and 4 bases at J; junction bases unmatched: 10. Germline V gene sequence: CDR1 SGHTA, CDR2 FQGNSA. The CDR3 loop spans 15 amino acids. CDR3 residues: CASSRDREVGETQYF. The CDR3 nucleotides read TGTGCCAGCAGCCGCGACAGGGAAGTAGGAGAGACCCAGTACTTC.

The chain combines TRBV10-3 with TRBJ2-7; D is possibly TRBD2 (7 bases). This CDR3 is 15 amino acids long. V lost 3 bases and J 0 bases, leaving 12 bases between the germline ends. CDR1 and CDR2 from the germline V gene are ENHRY and SYGVKD. CDR3 DNA: TGTGCCATCAGTGACAGGGGCGGGAGCTCCTACGAGCAGTACGTC. Translating it yields CAISDRGGSSYEQYV.

CDR3 protein: CASSRRSLNEKLFF. Here the CDR3 DNA reads TGTGCCAGCAGCCGACGGAGCCTTAATGAAAAACTGTTTTTT. V gene TRBV6-1 combines with J gene TRBJ1-4, with D unresolved. This CDR3 has 14 residues. Deletions cut 6 bases from V and 4 bases from J, with 12 bases between. Germline V gene data show CDR1 as MNHNS and CDR2 as SASEGT.

This clone was counted once. The J gene is TRBJ2-6, the V gene TRBV2; TRBD2 matches at 8 bases. The germline V gene has CDR1 SNHLY and CDR2 FYNNEI. V lost 6 bases and J lost 4; bases outside the gene matches: 11. CDR3 length: 17 amino acids. CDR3 nucleotides: TGTGCCAGCAGAACCCCGGGACTAGGGGCCGGGGCCAACGTCCTGACTTTC. Protein product: CASRTPGLGAGANVLTF. Using reference TRBV2 and TRBJ2-6 for the parts outside the CDR3, the full variable domain is EPEVTQTPSHQVTQMGQEVILRCVPISNHLYFYWYRQILGQKVEFLVSFYNNEISEKSEIFDDQFSVERPDGSNFTLKIRSTKLEDSAMYFCASRTPGLGAGANVLTFGAGSRLTVL.

This sequence joins TRBV9 and TRBJ2-1; 12 positions match TRBD2. After removal of 1 base from V and 8 bases from J, the junction contained 7 bases not matched to a gene. The CDR3 sequence is 16 residues long. Germline loops: CDR1 SGDLS, CDR2 YYNGEE. The CDR3 spells CASSVLGTSGLDEQFF. CDR3 sequence (DNA): TGTGCCAGCAGCGTATTGGGGACTAGCGGGCTCGATGAGCAGTTCTTC.

The CDR3 DNA is TGTGCCAGCAGCGTATTTGCGGGGCGGAACACCGGGGAGCTGTTTTTT. This translates into CASSVFAGRNTGELFF. The genes are TRBV9 and TRBJ2-2; tentative D call: TRBD2 (6 bases). This CDR3 is built from 16 residues. V shed 1 base and J shed 1 base, with 11 bases lying between them. Germline V gives CDR1 SGDLS, CDR2 YYNGEE. Looking up the rest from reference TRBV9 and TRBJ2-2 gives the full variable domain: DSGVTQTPKHLITATGQRVTLRCSPRSGDLSVYWYQQSLDQGLQFLIQYYNGEERAKGNILERFSAQQFPDLHSELNLSSLELGDSALYFCASSVFAGRNTGELFFGEGSRLTVL.

This clone was recorded a few times. The rearrangement uses TRBV6-6 and TRBJ1-3; D not certain. Between the trimmed V and J ends, which lost 2 bases and 2 bases, there was a span of 10 bases. The CDR3 sequence is 15 residues long. Germline loops: CDR1 MNHNY, CDR2 SVGAGI (reference sequence). The CDR3, as DNA: TGTGCCAGCAGTTACGCCGACACGCCTGGAAACACCATATATTTT. Translated: CASSYADTPGNTIYF.

This chain links TRBV11-3 with TRBJ2-3; D not resolved. The V gene lost 1 base and the J gene lost 0 bases, with 5 bases spanning the gap. This CDR3 comprises 14 residues. The germline gives CDR1 SGHNT, CDR2 YENEEA. This CDR3 reads CASSLVASTDTQYF. CDR3 bases: TGTGCCAGCAGCTTAGTCGCTAGCACAGATACGCAGTATTTT. The entire variable domain, with the rest obtained from reference TRBV11-3 and TRBJ2-3, is as follows: EAGVVQSPRYKIIEKKQPVAFWCNPISGHNTLYWYLQNLGQGPELLIRYENEEAVDDSQLPKDRFSAERLKGVDSTLKIQPAELGDSAVYLCASSLVASTDTQYFGPGTRLTVL.

J is TRBJ1-3 and V is TRBV28; D not certain. V was clipped by 8 bases and J by 3 bases, with 11 bases between them. Germline-derived CDR1 and CDR2 are MDHEN and SYDVKM. This CDR3 has 13 residues. CDR3 protein: CASGPPGGNTIYF. CDR3 DNA: TGTGCCAGCGGCCCCCCAGGTGGAAACACCATATATTTT. The entire variable domain, with the rest obtained from reference TRBV28 and TRBJ1-3, is as follows: DVKVTQSSRYLVKRTGEKVFLECVQDMDHENMFWYRQDPGLGLRLIYFSYDVKMKEKGDIPEGYSVSREKKERFSLILESASTNQTSMYLCASGPPGGNTIYFGEGSWLTVV.

The chain employs TRBV11-1 and TRBJ2-5; TRBD2 matches at 15 bases. This CDR3 has 16 residues. The junction had 3 bases not matched to a gene; V was cut back by 5 bases and J by 2 bases. Germline V gene data show CDR1 as SGHAT and CDR2 as FQDESV (reference sequence). The CDR3 coding sequence is TGTGCCAGCAGCCCGGGACTAGCGGGGGGACAAGAGACCCAGTACTTC. Protein product: CASSPGLAGGQETQYF.

This clone was observed a single time. The chain employs TRBV5-1 and TRBJ2-3; 13 bases line up with TRBD2. Germline CDR1 and CDR2: SGHRS and YFSETQ. This CDR3 spans 17 amino acids. Unmatched junction bases numbered 5, after V lost 3 bases and J lost 1 base. CDR3 coding DNA: TGCGCCAGCAGCTCACTGGGGACTAGCGGGGGCACAGATACGCAGTATTTT. Protein product: CASSSLGTSGGTDTQYF.

This clone was detected only a few times. CDR3 protein: CSVGAGGGTEAFF. Here the CDR3 DNA reads TGCAGCGTTGGAGCAGGGGGAGGCACTGAAGCTTTCTTT. The gene calls are TRBV29-1 and TRBJ1-1; 7 nucleotides agree with TRBD1. The CDR3 contains 13 residues. The germline gives CDR1 SQVTM, CDR2 ANQGSEA. After removal of 4 bases from V and 4 bases from J, the junction contained 6 bases not matched to a gene.

The V and J genes are TRBV6-4 and TRBJ1-6; a weak D match, TRBD1 (6 bases). Trimming shortened V by 3 bases and J by 9 bases, and 12 bases separated the two germline ends. The germline V gene has CDR1 MRHNA and CDR2 SNTAGT. This CDR3 is built from 14 residues. DNA for the CDR3: TGTGCCAGCAGTGAAGAGGTAGGGGGTTCACCCCTCCACTTT. Translation: CASSEEVGGSPLHF.

The chain recombines TRBV30 with TRBJ1-4; tentatively, D is TRBD1 (5 bases). Trimming removed 3 bases at V and 7 bases at J, with 12 bases between. The CDR3 is 13 residues long. Looked up from germline, CDR1 is GTSNPN and CDR2 is SVGIG (reference sequence). CDR3 coding DNA: TGTGCCTGGAGGCCCACGGGGGTTGAAAAACTGTTTTTT. Its protein product is CAWRPTGVEKLFF.